The subject of this entry is one T cell receptor (beta chain). No antigen is known for it. One base away lies a much larger clone, so this may be a sequencing read error. Germline V gene data show CDR1 as MNHEY and CDR2 as SVGAGI. The CDR3 totals 13 residues. This sample was included in a study of molecular identifiers for immune sequencing clone quantification. MiXCR, applied by TCRdb to the PCR reads, yields one record per CDR3 protein. The sample holds roughly 100,000 distinct CDR3 sequences, about 35% seen once. Notes on the study in general: Single-cell amounts of spiked Jurkat TCR RNA were reportedly detectable among over 750,000 naive cells. Molecules of identical TCR sharing a barcode could underestimate highly expanded clone sizes.

Libraries from naive CD8 cells were generated from roughly 18,000 to 920,000 sorted cells (with 10%, 30% or 50% RNA). The genes are TRBV6-5 and TRBJ1-1, with a weak D call TRBD1 (5 bases). The specimen was naive CD8+ T cells from blood, with Jurkat cell RNA spiked in. Subset in this sample: FACS-sorted CD8+CD4-CCR7+CD45RA+ naive T cells. This TCR derives from a human donor in good health. Some libraries in this study had Jurkat cell RNA spiked in. DNA for the CDR3: TGTGCCGGCAGTATGGGGCTTTACACTGAAGCTTTCTTT. Its translation: CAGSMGLYTEAFF.